This is a list of T cell receptor beta chains from one sample in a study of T cell therapy after organ transplantation. Profiling relied on immunoSEQ multiplex PCR, and the TCRdb table lists in-frame clones only, not all of them. This sample has thousands of clones; about 69% occur once, and the top ten carry around 30%. These receptors lack a known antigen. The specimen was CD8+ T cells from blood, collected before autologous CMV-specific T cell therapy. Receptor source: a human patient who had received a solid organ transplant and had CMV disease. The CDR3 runs from the conserved cysteine through the conserved F or W. The D gene is left open where the match is weak. Size values are once, few and many counts, or a class for expanded clones, and some rows have none.

j_gene: TRBJ2-5
v_gene: TRBV5-6
abundance: NA
d_gene: TRBD2
CDR3nt: TGTGCCAGCAGCCACCAGCGGGATCGCCGGGGAGAGACCCAGTACTTC
CDR3aa: CASSHQRDRRGETQYF

j_gene: TRBJ2-7
v_gene: TRBV27
abundance: NA
d_gene: TRBD2
CDR3nt: TGTGCCAGCACCTCCGCGGGAGAGGACGAGCAGTACTTC
CDR3aa: CASTSAGEDEQYF

j_gene: TRBJ2-1
v_gene: TRBV27
abundance: NA
d_gene: NA
CDR3nt: TGTGCCAGCGGGCCGGGTGGGAGGACGTTCTTC
CDR3aa: CASGPGGRTFF

j_gene: TRBJ2-1
v_gene: TRBV2
abundance: medium-sized
d_gene: NA
CDR3nt: TGTGCCAGCGTAGAGTTGGAGCAGTTCTTC
CDR3aa: CASVELEQFF

j_gene: TRBJ1-1
v_gene: TRBV27
abundance: NA
d_gene: NA
CDR3nt: TGTGCCAGCCAGCCGGGCTTGAACACTGAAGCTTTCTTT
CDR3aa: CASQPGLNTEAFF

j_gene: TRBJ1-1
v_gene: TRBV5-1
abundance: NA
d_gene: NA
CDR3nt: TGCGCCAGCAGCTTGTCTCCGTGGGTTAACACTGAAGCTTTCTTT
CDR3aa: CASSLSPWVNTEAFF

j_gene: TRBJ1-2
v_gene: TRBV5-6
abundance: NA
d_gene: NA
CDR3nt: TGTGCCAGCAGCTCCGGGGCTAACCATGGCTACACCTTC
CDR3aa: CASSSGANHGYTF

j_gene: TRBJ1-3
v_gene: TRBV28
abundance: NA
d_gene: NA
CDR3nt: TGTGCCAGCAGTTTTATGGGAGGGGGAAACACCATATATTTT
CDR3aa: CASSFMGGGNTIYF

j_gene: TRBJ1-2
v_gene: TRBV5-6
abundance: NA
d_gene: NA
CDR3nt: TGTGCCAGCAGCTTGGGGACAGATTCTAACTATGGCTACACCTTC
CDR3aa: CASSLGTDSNYGYTF

j_gene: TRBJ2-1
v_gene: TRBV9
abundance: NA
d_gene: NA
CDR3nt: TGTGCCAGCAGCCCCTCCGGGACGTTAGAATACAATGAGCAGTTCTTC
CDR3aa: CASSPSGTLEYNEQFF

j_gene: TRBJ2-7
v_gene: TRBV27
abundance: medium-sized
d_gene: NA
CDR3nt: TGTGCCAGCAGTATGACAGCGTTCTATTCCTACGAGCAGTACTTC
CDR3aa: CASSMTAFYSYEQYF

j_gene: TRBJ2-7
v_gene: TRBV15
abundance: NA
d_gene: NA
CDR3nt: TGTGCCACCAGCAGTGGGGATTCCTACGAGCAGTACTTC
CDR3aa: CATSSGDSYEQYF

j_gene: TRBJ2-1
v_gene: TRBV4-1
abundance: NA
d_gene: TRBD2
CDR3nt: TGCGCCAGCAGCCAAGGACAGGTCCTGACTAGCGGAGCCTACAATGAGCAGTTCTTC
CDR3aa: CASSQGQVLTSGAYNEQFF

j_gene: TRBJ1-5
v_gene: TRBV19
abundance: NA
d_gene: NA
CDR3nt: TGTGCCAGTAGTATTTTCCATTTTGATCAGCCCCAGCATTTT
CDR3aa: CASSIFHFDQPQHF